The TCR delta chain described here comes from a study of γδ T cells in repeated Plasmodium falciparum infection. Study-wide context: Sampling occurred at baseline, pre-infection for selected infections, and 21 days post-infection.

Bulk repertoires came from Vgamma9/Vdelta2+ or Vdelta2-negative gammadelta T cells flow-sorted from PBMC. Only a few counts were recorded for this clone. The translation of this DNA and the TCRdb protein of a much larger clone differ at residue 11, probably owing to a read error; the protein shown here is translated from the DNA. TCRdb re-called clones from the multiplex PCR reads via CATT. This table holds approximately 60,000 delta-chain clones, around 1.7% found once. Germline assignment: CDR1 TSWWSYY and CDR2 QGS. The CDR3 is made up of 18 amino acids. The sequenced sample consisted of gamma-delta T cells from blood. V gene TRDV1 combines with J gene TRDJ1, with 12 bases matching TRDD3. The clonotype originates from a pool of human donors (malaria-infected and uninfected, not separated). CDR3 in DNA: TGTGCTCTTGGGACACCTGGGGGATACGCACTTCACACCAATAAACTCATCTTT. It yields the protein CALGTPGGYALHTNKLIF.